The 7 T cell receptor beta chains presented below share a single source sample, sequenced in a study of blood T cell repertoires in COVID-19. Data came from immunoSEQ multiplex PCR; TCRdb stores just in-frame clones and leaves some out. This sample yields approximately 300,000 clones, of which more than 75% are seen a single time; around 1.5% belongs to the top ten. Sequenced input: peripheral blood. The receptors stem from a woman aged 45 to 65 with acute or convalescent COVID-19.

This clone was counted between two and nine times. The chain uses TRBV9 and TRBJ2-7; 7 bases line up with TRBD1. Germline CDR1 reads SGDLS; CDR2 reads YYNGEE. CDR3 length: 14 amino acids. The V and J ends lost 0 bases and 3 bases, in that order; junction bases with no gene match: 3. The DNA of the CDR3 is TGTGCCAGCAGCGTAGGCCCAGGGGGCTACGAGCAGTACTTC. Translating gives CASSVGPGGYEQYF.

The V and J genes are TRBV14 and TRBJ2-7; 7 bases are shared with TRBD2. Germline V CDR1 and CDR2: SGHDN, FVKESK. Trimming took 4 bases from V and 5 from J; bases not matched to a gene: 8. This CDR3 is built from 14 residues. CDR3 nucleotide sequence: TGTGCCAGCAGCCCCCGGGACTACCTAGACGAGCAGTACTTC. Protein product: CASSPRDYLDEQYF.

CDR3 sequence (DNA): TGTGCCATCAGTCCGACGGGAGCAGGAAATGAGCAGTTCTTC. Its protein product is CAISPTGAGNEQFF. The J gene is TRBJ2-1, the V gene TRBV10-3; D is possibly TRBD2 (6 bases). CDR3 length: 14 residues. Germline values: CDR1 ENHRY, CDR2 SYGVKD. The germline V and J ends were trimmed by 5 bases and 7 bases, with 15 bases remaining between them.

The CDR3, as DNA: TGTGCCTGGAGTTCCCCCAGGGGCGGGAGGTCCGACGAGCAGTACTTC. It specifies CAWSSPRGGRSDEQYF. The genes are TRBV30 and TRBJ2-7; TRBD2 matches at 8 bases. V lost 2 bases, J lost 5 bases, and 14 bases stayed unmatched. From germline, CDR1 is GTSNPN and CDR2 SVGIG (reference sequence). CDR3 length: 16 amino acids.

DNA for the CDR3: TGTGCCAGCAGCTTATCCGCCAGCCAGGCAACTAATGAAAAACTGTTTTTT. Translating gives CASSLSASQATNEKLFF. The chain combines TRBV7-8 with TRBJ1-4; D is unresolved. V lost 2 bases and J lost 0, with 13 bases in between. The CDR3 length is 17 residues. Per germline, CDR1 SGHVS and CDR2 FQNEAQ.

The chain is built from TRBV7-9 and TRBJ2-7, with 9 bases that match TRBD2. With V trimmed by 2 bases and J by 3 bases, 11 bases remained unmatched. Germline CDR1 SEHNR, CDR2 FQNEAQ (reference sequence). The CDR3 has 17 residues. CDR3 sequence reads: CASSLSPIAGVGYEQYF. The CDR3 DNA follows: TGTGCCAGCAGCTTATCCCCAATAGCGGGAGTGGGCTACGAGCAGTACTTC.

This rearrangement joins TRBV19 to TRBJ2-7; 9 nucleotides agree with TRBD2. Germline CDR1 reads LNHDA; CDR2 reads SQIVND (reference sequence). V shed 6 bases and J 1 base; nucleotides not matched to a gene: 7. The CDR3 consists of 15 residues. The DNA for the CDR3 is TGTGCCAGTAGCCCCACTAGCGGGCCTTCCTACGAGCAGTACTTC. Translating gives CASSPTSGPSYEQYF.